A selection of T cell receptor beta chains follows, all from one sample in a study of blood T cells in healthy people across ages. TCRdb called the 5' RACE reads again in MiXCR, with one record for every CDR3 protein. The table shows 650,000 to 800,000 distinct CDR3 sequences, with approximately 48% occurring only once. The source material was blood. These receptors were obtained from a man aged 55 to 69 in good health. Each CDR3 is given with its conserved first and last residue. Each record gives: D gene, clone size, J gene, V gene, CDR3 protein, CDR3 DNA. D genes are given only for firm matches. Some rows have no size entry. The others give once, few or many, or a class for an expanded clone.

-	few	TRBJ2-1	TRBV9	CASSVAGSGVYNEQFF	TGTGCCAGCAGCGTCGCGGGTAGCGGAGTTTACAATGAGCAGTTCTTC
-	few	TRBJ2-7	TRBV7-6	CASSFSGRDIRSDEQYF	TGTGCCAGCTCCTTTTCTGGCCGGGACATAAGGAGCGACGAGCAGTACTTC
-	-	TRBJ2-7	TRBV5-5	CASSSSGQISLGQYF	TGTGCCAGCAGCTCCTCCGGACAGATTAGTTTGGGGCAGTACTTC
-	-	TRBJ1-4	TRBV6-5	CASGRAQGEKLFF	TGTGCCAGCGGCCGGGCCCAGGGTGAAAAACTGTTTTTT
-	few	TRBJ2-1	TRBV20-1	CSASPGGPEQFF	TGCAGTGCTAGCCCCGGGGGACCTGAGCAGTTCTTC
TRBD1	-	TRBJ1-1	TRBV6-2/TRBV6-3	CASSSRQGARNTEAFF	TGTGCCAGCAGTTCCAGACAGGGGGCGAGGAACACTGAAGCTTTCTTT
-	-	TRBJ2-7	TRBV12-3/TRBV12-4	CASSPNRYEQYF	TGTGCCAGCAGCCCGAACCGGTACGAGCAGTACTTC
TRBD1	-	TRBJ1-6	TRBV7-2	CASSLAPGRRGNSPPHF	TGTGCCAGCAGCTTAGCGCCGGGACGCAGGGGGAATTCACCCCCCCACTTT
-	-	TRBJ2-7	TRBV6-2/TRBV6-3	CASSYSGSNEQYF	TGTGCCAGCAGTTACTCCGGTAGCAACGAGCAGTACTTC
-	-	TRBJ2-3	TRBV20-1	CSARDLGAGDTQYF	TGCAGTGCTAGAGATCTCGGCGCTGGAGATACGCAGTATTTT
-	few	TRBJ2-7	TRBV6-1	CASSEAGSSYNEQYF	TGTGCCAGCAGTGAAGCGGGGAGCTCCTACAATGAGCAGTACTTC
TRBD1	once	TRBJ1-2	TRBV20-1	CSALGQGNGYTF	TGCAGTGCTTTGGGACAGGGCAATGGCTACACCTTC
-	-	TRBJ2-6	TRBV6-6	CASSYLRGSGANVLTF	TGTGCCAGCAGTTACTTACGGGGGAGTGGGGCCAACGTCCTGACTTTC
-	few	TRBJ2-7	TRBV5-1	CASSSDIPFYEQYF	TGCGCCAGCAGCTCCGATATCCCCTTCTACGAGCAGTACTTC
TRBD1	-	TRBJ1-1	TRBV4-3	CASSQDIVGDRTGAFF	TGCGCCAGCAGCCAAGATATAGTAGGGGACAGGACTGGAGCTTTCTTT
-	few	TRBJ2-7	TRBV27	CASSSQLDSYEQYF	TGTGCCAGCAGTTCCCAATTAGACTCCTACGAGCAGTACTTC
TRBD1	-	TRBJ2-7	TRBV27	CASSRRGTGGVNEQYF	TGTGCCAGCAGCCGTCGCGGGACAGGGGGCGTGAATGAGCAGTACTTC
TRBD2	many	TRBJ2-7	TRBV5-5	CASSPRTSGGVSYEQYF	TGTGCCAGCAGCCCCCGGACTAGCGGAGGCGTCTCCTACGAGCAGTACTTC
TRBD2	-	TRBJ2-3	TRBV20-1	CSQTSGTDTQYF	TGCAGTCAGACTAGCGGGACAGATACGCAGTATTTT
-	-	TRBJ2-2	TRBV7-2	CASSLALGATGELFF	TGTGCCAGCAGCTTAGCTCTCGGAGCCACCGGGGAGCTGTTTTTT
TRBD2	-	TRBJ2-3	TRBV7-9	CASSLGIGGGTTDTQYF	TGTGCCAGCAGCTTAGGGATCGGCGGGGGGACCACAGATACGCAGTATTTT
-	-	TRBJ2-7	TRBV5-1	CASSLRRGMTDEQYF	TGCGCCAGCAGCTTGCGGCGGGGCATGACGGACGAGCAGTACTTC
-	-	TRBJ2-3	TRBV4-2	CASSLKTDTQYF	TGTGCCAGCAGCCTTAAGACAGATACGCAGTATTTT
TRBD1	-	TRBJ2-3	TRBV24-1	CATSETGVPSTDTQYF	TGTGCCACCAGTGAAACAGGGGTACCTAGCACAGATACGCAGTATTTT